The sequence of this T cell receptor beta chain was determined in a study of blood T cell repertoires in COVID-19. Study as a whole: COVID-19 samples, acute and convalescent, were from the United States, Italy and Spain. Sources were T cells, B-cell-depleted T cells, or PBMCs; the material itself was cDNA or gDNA.

Trimming removed 2 bases from V and 6 bases from J; junction bases left unmatched: 7. Germline V gene lookup returns CDR1 SNHLY and CDR2 FYNNEI. CDR3 size: 15 residues. In the study's own analysis: Scientists estimated how many nucleated cells there were by amplifying reference gene primers. Sequencing used immunoSEQ multiplex PCR; TCRdb keeps in-frame clones, though not all of them. Clone size and V and J calls were adopted from that table, with D and trimming inferred from the DNA. The profile shows 300,000 to 450,000 clones, roughly 86% of them singletons. The rearrangement uses TRBV2 and TRBJ2-7, with 10 bases aligning to TRBD1. The sequenced sample was peripheral blood. This receptor was taken from a human donor in a cohort sampled during active COVID-19. The CDR3 sequence: CASSEWTGGRGEQYF. As DNA, the CDR3 is TGTGCCAGCAGTGAATGGACAGGGGGTCGGGGCGAGCAGTACTTC.